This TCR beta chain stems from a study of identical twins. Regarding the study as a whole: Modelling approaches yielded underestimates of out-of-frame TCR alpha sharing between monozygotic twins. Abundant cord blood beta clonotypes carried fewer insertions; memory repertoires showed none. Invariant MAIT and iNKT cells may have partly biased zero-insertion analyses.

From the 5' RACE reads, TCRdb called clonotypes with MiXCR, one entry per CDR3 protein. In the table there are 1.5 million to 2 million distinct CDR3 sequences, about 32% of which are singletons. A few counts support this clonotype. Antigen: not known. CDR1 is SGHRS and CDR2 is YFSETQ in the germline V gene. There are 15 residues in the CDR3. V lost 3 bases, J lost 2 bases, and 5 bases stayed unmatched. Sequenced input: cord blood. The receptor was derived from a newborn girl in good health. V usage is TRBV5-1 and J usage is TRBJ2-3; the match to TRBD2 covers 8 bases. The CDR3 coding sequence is TGCGCCAGCAGCTGGACTAGCCCCTCCACAGATACGCAGTATTTT. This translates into CASSWTSPSTDTQYF.